These 10 T cell receptor beta chains share one sample of origin, sequenced in a study of radiotherapy plus CTLA-4 blockade in lung cancer. Assay used: immunoSEQ multiplex PCR; TCRdb lists only in-frame clones, some missing. Of about 90,000 clones in the sample, approximately 80% were seen once. The input for sequencing was peripheral blood, taken from a patient treated with radiotherapy plus ipilimumab. All receptors come from a human donor with non-small cell lung cancer that progressed on radiotherapy plus ipilimumab.

The V gene is TRBV9, the J gene TRBJ2-1, with 8 bases fitting TRBD2. V lost 0 bases to trimming and J lost 1 base; unmatched junction nucleotides: 3. CDR3 length equals 16 residues. The germline gives CDR1 SGDLS, CDR2 YYNGEE. Here the CDR3 reads CASSVGVAGSYNEQFF. CDR3 DNA: TGTGCCAGCAGCGTAGGCGTAGCGGGGTCCTACAATGAGCAGTTCTTC.

The V and J genes are TRBV10-3 and TRBJ1-3, with no clear D. The CDR3 extends over 13 amino acids. In germline, CDR1 is ENHRY, CDR2 SYGVKD. The ends were cut back, 6 bases at V and 0 bases at J, with 6 bases in the middle. The CDR3 DNA is TGTGCCATCAGGGACCGCTCTGGAAACACCATATATTTT. It specifies CAIRDRSGNTIYF.

V is TRBV2 and J is TRBJ2-1; TRBD2 agrees at 14 bases. CDR3 length: 13 amino acids. Germline trimming cut 8 bases from V and 8 bases from J; bases unmatched to any gene: 2. CDR1 is SNHLY, CDR2 FYNNEI, per germline. The CDR3: CASGLAGGYEQFF. The CDR3 bases are TGTGCCAGCGGACTAGCGGGAGGTTATGAGCAGTTCTTC.

The CDR3 is CASSSTPEASGRGEQYF. Written as DNA, the CDR3 is TGTGCCAGCAGCTCAACGCCTGAAGCTAGCGGGAGAGGGGAGCAGTACTTC. V and J are TRBV7-2 and TRBJ2-5; 10 nucleotides align to TRBD2. The J segment lost 11 bases and the V segment lost 4 bases, leaving 19 bases of the junction unmatched. Germline V lookup: CDR1 SGHTA, CDR2 FQGNSA. The CDR3 extends over 17 amino acids.

The chain has TRBV28 and TRBJ1-1; D is unclear. The germline V and J ends were trimmed by 7 bases and 6 bases, with 9 bases remaining between them. The CDR3 is made up of 11 amino acids. Per germline, CDR1 MDHEN and CDR2 SYDVKM. CDR3 in amino acids: CASIGFAEAFF. As DNA, the CDR3 is TGTGCCAGCATCGGGTTCGCTGAAGCTTTCTTT.

The chain recombines TRBV5-1 with TRBJ2-5; a possible D gene is TRBD1 (6 bases). Trimming took 4 bases from V and 1 from J, leaving 14 bases between them. Per the germline V gene, CDR1 is SGHRS and CDR2 is YFSETQ. CDR3 length: 15 amino acids. In nucleotides, the CDR3 is TGCGCCAGCAGCGGATGGGACAAGACCCAAGAGACCCAGTACTTC. Protein product: CASSGWDKTQETQYF.

This clone was found a few times. The CDR3 sequence is CATSRDTVSWDTQYF. CDR3 sequence (DNA): TGTGCCACCAGCAGAGATACAGTTTCGTGGGATACGCAGTATTTT. The chain recombines TRBV15 with TRBJ2-3; no clear D gene. There are 15 residues in the CDR3. Trimming took off 0 bases at V and 6 bases at J, with 13 bases between the two ends. Germline V CDR1 and CDR2: LNHNV, YYDKDF (reference sequence).

The chain combines TRBV18 with TRBJ2-1; D is perhaps TRBD2 (6 bases). Germline V CDR1 and CDR2: KGHSH, LQKENI. This CDR3 is built from 14 residues. The V end lost 6 bases, the J end lost 3 bases, and 12 bases lay between the germline ends. Here the CDR3 DNA reads TGTGCCAGCTCTCACGGGGGTATCTACAATGAGCAGTTCTTC. Residues: CASSHGGIYNEQFF.

The V gene is TRBV5-1, the J gene TRBJ1-1, with 7 bases matching TRBD1. Losses at the gene ends were 0 bases for V and 4 bases for J; bases not matched to a gene: 6. CDR3 length equals 15 residues. Germline-derived CDR1 and CDR2 are SGHRS and YFSETQ. The CDR3 spells CASSLGQGGGTEAFF. The CDR3 coding sequence is TGCGCCAGCAGCTTGGGACAGGGCGGTGGCACTGAAGCTTTCTTT.

This clone was observed once. V gene TRBV4-3 combines with J gene TRBJ2-1, with TRBD2 matching 8 bases. CDR1 and CDR2 from the germline V gene are LGHNA and YSLEER. CDR3 length: 17 amino acids. V lost 1 base to trimming and J lost 6 bases; unmatched junction nucleotides: 11. The DNA for the CDR3 is TGCGCCAGCAGCCAAGTAACTGGGACTAGGCGCCCCAATGAGCAGTTCTTC. Translating it yields CASSQVTGTRRPNEQFF.